This TCR beta chain is from a study of blood T cell repertoires in COVID-19. Looking at the study overall: Both acute and convalescent COVID-19 samples were obtained from the United States, Italy and Spain. In each case, the material was cDNA or gDNA derived from T cells, B-cell-depleted T cells, or PBMCs.

In this sample, this clone turned up once. V was shortened by 7 bases and J by 2 bases, with 15 bases between the two germline ends. CDR1 SGHRS and CDR2 YFSETQ come from the germline V gene. The CDR3 extends over 14 amino acids. In the authors' methods: Researchers report that nucleated cell counts were estimated from reference gene primer amplification. The repertoire was sequenced with immunoSEQ multiplex PCR; TCRdb's copy has only in-frame clones and lacks some. The V and J calls and clone size come from that table; D and trimming were worked out from the DNA. The sample yields under 200,000 clones, over 80% seen once.

The sequenced sample consisted of peripheral blood. The TCR originated in a woman in her 40s with acute or convalescent COVID-19. The chain is built from TRBV5-1 and TRBJ2-5, with D maybe TRBD2 (6 bases). This CDR3 is CASSLRDSQETQYF. The DNA for the CDR3 is TGCGCCAGCTCTCTCCGGGACTCGCAAGAGACCCAGTACTTC.